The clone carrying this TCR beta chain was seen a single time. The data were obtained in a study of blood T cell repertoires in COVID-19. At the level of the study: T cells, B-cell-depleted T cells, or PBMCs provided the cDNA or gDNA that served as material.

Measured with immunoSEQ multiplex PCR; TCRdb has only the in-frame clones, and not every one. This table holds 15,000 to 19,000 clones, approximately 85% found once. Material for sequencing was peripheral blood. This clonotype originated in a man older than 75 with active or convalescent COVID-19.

The CDR3 reads CASTKGAGRDSNQPQHF. In nucleotides, the CDR3 is TGTGCCAGTACTAAAGGGGCAGGGAGGGATAGCAATCAGCCCCAGCATTTT. The V call is TRBV19, the J call TRBJ1-5; D is possibly TRBD1 (5 bases). Trimming pared 7 bases from V and 0 bases from J, leaving 19 bases between. CDR3 length: 17 amino acids. In germline, CDR1 is LNHDA, CDR2 SQIVND (reference sequence).